This TCR beta chain came from a study of T cells in Graves' hyperthyroidism and ophthalmopathy. Study results and caveats: Also found in blood were most expanded thyroid clonotypes above 0.001. A 13 V-J model separated ophthalmopathy from stable hyperthyroidism.

RNA transcripts provided the source from which TCR beta CDR3 regions were amplified. The HTBI set primed first-round TCR CDR3 RT-PCR. MiXCR, run by TCRdb on the multiplex PCR reads, gives a single entry per CDR3 protein. The repertoire holds a few hundred thousand distinct CDR3 sequences, with approximately 13% as singletons. Thyroid ultrasound and orbital computed tomography, with clinical symptoms and serum thyroxine and TRAb, informed diagnoses. PBMCs were derived from 9.5 to 10 ml fresh peripheral blood. This clonotype was observed at least ten times. No antigen is known for it. There are 19 residues in the CDR3. Germline V gives CDR1 SEHNR, CDR2 FQNEAQ (reference sequence). V lost 5 bases, J lost 1 base, and 24 bases lay in between.

The rearrangement links TRBV7-9 to TRBJ1-3, with D possibly matching TRBD1 (5 bases). The receptor was derived from a woman aged 40 to 50 with Graves' ophthalmopathy. The source material was blood. The CDR3 DNA reads as TGTGCCAGCAGCCCGCTTAGGCCAGGGAATAGCGGTTCTGGAAACACCATATATTTT. Amino acid sequence: CASSPLRPGNSGSGNTIYF.